A selection of T cell receptor beta chains follows, all from one sample in a study of blood T cell repertoires in COVID-19. Clones were sequenced by immunoSEQ multiplex PCR, and TCRdb holds only the in-frame ones, with some missing. The sample yields 300,000 or so clones, around 87% seen once. Sequences were obtained from peripheral blood. These receptors all stem from a woman aged 40 to 49 who had recovered from COVID-19. CDR3s include the opening cysteine and the closing phenylalanine or tryptophan. A D gene is named only where the DNA matches it firmly. Size tells how often a clone was seen (once, few, many) or the class of an expanded clone, and some rows leave it out.

j_call | clone_size | d_call | v_call | cdr3_aa | cdr3_nt
TRBJ2-2 | . | TRBD2 | TRBV9 | CASSISGGTYTGELFF | TGTGCCAGCAGCATTAGCGGGGGGACCTACACCGGGGAGCTGTTTTTT
TRBJ2-2 | . | . | TRBV27 | CASSSWGLNTGELFF | TGTGCCAGCAGTTCATGGGGGCTTAACACCGGGGAGCTGTTTTTT
TRBJ2-1 | . | TRBD2 | TRBV7-2 | CASSFLAGSYNEQFF | TGTGCCAGCAGCTTTTTAGCGGGGTCCTACAATGAGCAGTTCTTC
TRBJ1-2 | once | . | TRBV14 | CASSLPGHPGGANYGYTF | TGTGCCAGCAGCCTTCCGGGACACCCCGGTGGGGCTAACTATGGCTACACCTTC
TRBJ2-7 | . | . | TRBV7-9 | CASSPQGTFEQYF | TGTGCCAGCAGCCCCCAGGGGACATTCGAGCAGTACTTC
TRBJ1-3 | . | . | TRBV29-1 | CSVAHPPGGGNTIYF | TGCAGCGTTGCCCATCCACCGGGAGGAGGAAACACCATATATTTT
TRBJ1-3 | . | . | TRBV6-1 | CASSEGRGNTIYF | TGTGCCAGCAGTGAAGGGAGGGGAAACACCATATATTTT
TRBJ2-2 | . | TRBD2 | TRBV11-3 | CASSSLAGLNTGELFF | TGTGCCAGCAGCTCACTAGCGGGCCTGAACACCGGGGAGCTGTTTTTT
TRBJ1-4 | . | . | TRBV7-9 | CASSLGAGNEKLFF | TGTGCCAGCAGCTTAGGCGCAGGGAATGAAAAACTGTTTTTT
TRBJ2-3 | . | TRBD2 | TRBV9 | CASSVSGGARDTQYF | TGTGCCAGCAGCGTTAGCGGGGGGGCCAGGGATACGCAGTATTTT
TRBJ2-7 | . | TRBD1 | TRBV6-6 | CASRLTGGGPYEQYF | TGTGCCAGCAGGCTTACAGGGGGCGGCCCCTACGAGCAGTACTTC
TRBJ1-1 | . | TRBD1 | TRBV2 | CASSDGTGDTEAFF | TGTGCCAGCAGTGATGGGACAGGGGACACTGAAGCTTTCTTT
TRBJ2-2 | . | . | TRBV7-9 | CASSLTGAGELFF | TGTGCCAGCAGCTTAACGGGAGCCGGGGAGCTGTTTTTT
TRBJ1-2 | . | . | TRBV18 | CASSPRTVANYGYTF | TGTGCCAGCTCACCTCGGACAGTCGCCAACTATGGCTACACCTTC
TRBJ2-3 | . | TRBD2 | TRBV18 | CASSPTRGLAGEYTDTQYF | TGTGCCAGCTCACCTACCCGGGGACTAGCGGGGGAGTACACAGATACGCAGTATTTT
TRBJ2-5 | . | TRBD1 | TRBV24-1 | CATRTRQGMMETQYF | TGTGCCACCAGAACCCGACAGGGGATGATGGAGACCCAGTACTTC
TRBJ1-2 | . | . | TRBV30 | CAWSQNYGYTF | TGTGCCTGGAGCCAGAACTATGGCTACACCTTC
TRBJ1-2 | . | . | TRBV10-3 | CAIRKEITNYGYTF | TGTGCCATCAGGAAGGAGATCACTAACTATGGCTACACCTTC
TRBJ2-7 | . | TRBD2 | TRBV27 | CASSPKSWDYTKYEQYF | TGTGCCAGCAGTCCCAAAAGCTGGGACTACACGAAATACGAGCAGTACTTC
TRBJ2-7 | . | TRBD1 | TRBV2 | CASSTGQGDVEQYF | TGTGCCAGCAGTACGGGACAGGGGGATGTCGAGCAGTACTTC
TRBJ1-6 | . | TRBD1 | TRBV27 | CASSFSSGTGFGGDNSPLHF | TGTGCCAGCAGTTTTTCTTCCGGGACAGGGTTCGGGGGGGATAATTCACCCCTCCACTTT
TRBJ2-1 | . | TRBD2 | TRBV11-1 | CASSKGTSGYNEQFF | TGTGCCAGCAGCAAGGGGACTAGCGGATACAATGAGCAGTTCTTC
TRBJ2-7 | . | TRBD2 | TRBV30 | CAWTLPRGREFYEQYF | TGTGCCTGGACTCTCCCTAGAGGGAGGGAATTCTACGAGCAGTACTTC